The present TCR beta chain was sequenced within a study of T cells after yellow fever vaccination. At the level of the study: Fractions with few cells were prepared using SMART-Seq v4 Ultra Low Input.

The CDR3 covers 17 residues. The V gene's germline CDR1 is DFQATT and CDR2 SNEGSKA (reference sequence). V was pared by 6 bases and J by 0 bases, with 18 bases between. Study observations and caveats: Most clones from primary vaccination were detected again post-booster (just over 95% CD4, around 88% CD8). The secondary response was weaker but peaked faster, day 5 versus 15.

Concerning this clonotype: Its antigen is unidentified.

TCRdb reprocessed the 5' RACE reads with MiXCR, giving one entry per CDR3 protein. The sample carries some 110,000 distinct CDR3 sequences, around 6.7% recorded once. Here the sequenced sample was CD4+ T cells sorted from PBMCs, taken around 45 days after the first yellow fever vaccination. This receptor was obtained from a man aged 18 to 30 who received the YFV17D yellow fever vaccine. V usage is TRBV20-1 and J usage is TRBJ1-6; the D gene is possibly TRBD1 (5 bases). CDR3 nucleotide sequence: TGCAGTGCAAGGCCCAGGGCCATCAGCTCCTATAATTCACCCCTCCACTTT. This sequence encodes CSARPRAISSYNSPLHF.